A single sample gave rise to the 10 T cell receptor beta chains below, sequenced in a study of control samples from healthy donors and cancer patients. Data came from immunoSEQ multiplex PCR; TCRdb stores just in-frame clones and leaves some out. This sample yields around 150,000 clones, of which around 94% are seen a single time; less than 15% belongs to the top ten. Sequencing input: PBMCs. These receptors were collected from a man aged 60 to 75 with colorectal cancer.

This sequence joins TRBV7-9 and TRBJ1-4; D might be TRBD1 (6 bases). The germline V and J ends were trimmed by 2 bases and 5 bases, with 9 bases remaining between them. This CDR3 is 14 amino acids long. Germline V gene sequence: CDR1 SEHNR, CDR2 FQNEAQ (reference sequence). CDR3 loop: CASSLLGGNEKLFF. The CDR3 DNA follows: TGTGCCAGCAGCTTACTCGGGGGCAATGAAAAACTGTTTTTT.

This chain joins TRBV5-6 and TRBJ1-2; the match to TRBD1 covers 7 bases. V trimming: 0 bases; J trimming: 0 bases; junction bases outside the gene matches: 5. Germline CDR1 is SGHDT and CDR2 is YYEEEE. The CDR3 contains 16 residues. CDR3 residues: CASSLVSRGSNYGYTF. CDR3 DNA sequence: TGTGCCAGCAGCTTGGTATCCAGGGGGTCTAACTATGGCTACACCTTC. Variable domain in full (rest from reference TRBV5-6 and TRBJ1-2): DAGVTQSPTHLIKTRGQQVTLRCSPKSGHDTVSWYQQALGQGPQFIFQYYEEEERQRGNFPDRFSGHQFPNYSSELNVNALLLGDSALYLCASSLVSRGSNYGYTFGSGTRLTVV.

The CDR3 DNA follows: TGTGCCTGGAGTCGGCTAGCGGGAGGCACAGATACGCAGTATTTT. It is translated as CAWSRLAGGTDTQYF. This chain joins TRBV30 and TRBJ2-3; TRBD2 matches 10 bases. Unmatched junction bases numbered 3, after V lost 2 bases and J lost 1 base. Germline V CDR1 and CDR2: GTSNPN, SVGIG (reference sequence). The CDR3 loop spans 15 amino acids.

The chain combines TRBV6-5 with TRBJ1-4; D possibly corresponds to TRBD1 (5 bases). The CDR3 loop spans 14 amino acids. CDR1 is MNHEY and CDR2 is SVGAGI in the germline V gene. Trimming took 11 bases from V and 0 from J, leaving 13 bases between them. The CDR3 reads CAGGWRATNEKLFF. Here the CDR3 DNA reads TGTGCCGGGGGGTGGCGTGCAACTAATGAAAAACTGTTTTTT.

The chain combines TRBV28 with TRBJ1-6; D might be TRBD1 (6 bases). The ends were cut back, 7 bases at V and 9 bases at J, with 16 bases in the middle. This CDR3 has 14 residues. In germline, CDR1 is MDHEN, CDR2 SYDVKM. This chain's CDR3 is CASTSGGAGSPLHF. The DNA of the CDR3 is TGTGCCAGCACCTCTGGGGGGGCAGGTTCACCCCTCCACTTT.

J is TRBJ1-2 and V is TRBV30; D unclear. The CDR3 length is 14 residues. The germline V gene has CDR1 GTSNPN and CDR2 SVGIG (reference sequence). V was trimmed by 0 bases and J by 2 bases, leaving 10 bases between them. The CDR3 bases are TGTGCCTGGAGTGTAATGGGCAGAAACTATGGCTACACCTTC. Residues: CAWSVMGRNYGYTF. The full variable domain, completed using reference TRBV30 and TRBJ1-2, is SQTIHQWPATLVQPVGSPLSLECTVEGTSNPNLYWYRQAAGRGLQLLFYSVGIGQISSEVPQNLSASRPQDRQFILSSKKLLLSDSGFYLCAWSVMGRNYGYTFGSGTRLTVV.

V and J are TRBV21-1 and TRBJ2-3; TRBD2, the D gene given by the table, was not confirmed from the DNA. TRBV21-1 is marked as a pseudogene. This CDR3 has 18 amino acids. The CDR3 DNA reads as TGTGCCAGCAGCAAGGAACCTGCTAGCGGGGGAAGCACAGATACGCAGTATTTT. Translation gives CASSKEPASGGSTDTQYF.

The chain couples TRBV2 to TRBJ2-1, with 13 bases lining up with TRBD2. V gave up 9 bases and J gave up 5 bases; unmatched junction bases: 7. This CDR3 spans 15 amino acids. Germline CDR1 and CDR2: SNHLY and FYNNEI. The CDR3 is CASTKLAGGNNEQFF. As DNA, the CDR3 is TGTGCCAGTACCAAACTAGCGGGGGGGAACAATGAGCAGTTCTTC.

The chain couples TRBV27 to TRBJ1-6; 8 bases map to TRBD1. Losses at the gene ends were 6 bases for V and 6 bases for J; bases not matched to a gene: 4. The CDR3 totals 14 residues. CDR1 is MNHEY, CDR2 SMNVEV, per germline (reference sequence). CDR3 residues: CASSPDRVNSPLHF. CDR3 DNA: TGTGCCAGCAGCCCGGACAGGGTTAATTCACCCCTCCACTTT.

The genes are TRBV11-2 and TRBJ1-4; no definite D call. V lost 1 base to trimming and J lost 0 bases, with 6 bases between them. Looked up from germline, CDR1 is SGHAT and CDR2 is FQNNGV. The CDR3 runs 15 residues. The CDR3 reads CASSLADATNEKLFF. The CDR3, as DNA: TGTGCCAGCAGCTTAGCGGATGCAACTAATGAAAAACTGTTTTTT.